This T cell receptor beta chain was sequenced in a study of glioma-infiltrating T cells after dendritic cell vaccination. The CDR3 consists of 14 residues. Trimming cost V 3 bases and J 4 bases, with 13 bases left between them. Germline loops: CDR1 SGHKS, CDR2 YYEKEE (reference sequence). Study results and limitations: Complete blood and tumor specimen sets were limited to few patients.

Time point described: after dendritic cell vaccination, including at tumor progression/relapse. The data were produced by immunoSEQ multiplex PCR, yet TCRdb's version contains in-frame clones alone and is incomplete. The table lists 100,000 to 120,000 clones, roughly 89% of them singletons. As to this clone: What it recognizes is unknown.

The chain joins TRBV5-5 to TRBJ1-1; D might be TRBD1 (6 bases). This TCR was sampled from a human donor with glioblastoma. The sequencing here drew on blood, taken after dendritic cell vaccination. DNA of the CDR3: TGTGCCAGCAGCTGGGACACCCTCTTCACTGAAGCTTTCTTT. Protein product: CASSWDTLFTEAFF.